There are a few counts of the clone carrying this T cell receptor beta chain. MiXCR, applied by TCRdb to the 5' RACE reads, yields one record per CDR3 protein. The repertoire holds around 100,000 distinct CDR3 sequences, with approximately 15% as singletons. The data derive from a study of T cells of healthy individuals. CDR1 LGHNA and CDR2 YNFKEQ come from the germline V gene. Trimming shortened V by 0 bases and J by 3 bases, and 8 bases separated the two germline ends. The CDR3 extends over 15 amino acids. V gene TRBV4-2 combines with J gene TRBJ1-4; no clear D. This receptor was taken from a human donor in good health. CDR3 nucleotide sequence: TGTGCCAGCAGCCAAGAACCCCGATCTAATGAAAAACTGTTTTTT. Protein product: CASSQEPRSNEKLFF.